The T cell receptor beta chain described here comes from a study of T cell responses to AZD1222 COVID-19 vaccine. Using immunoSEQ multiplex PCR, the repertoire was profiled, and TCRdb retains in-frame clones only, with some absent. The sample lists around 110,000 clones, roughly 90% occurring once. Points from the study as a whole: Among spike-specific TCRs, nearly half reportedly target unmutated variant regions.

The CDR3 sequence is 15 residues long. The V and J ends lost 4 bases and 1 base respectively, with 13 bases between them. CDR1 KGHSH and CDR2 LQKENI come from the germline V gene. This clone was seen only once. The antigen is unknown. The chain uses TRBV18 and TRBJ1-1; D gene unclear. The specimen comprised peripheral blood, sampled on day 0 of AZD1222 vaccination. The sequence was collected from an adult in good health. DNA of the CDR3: TGTGCCAGCTCACTTATGCCCAGAGGGAACACTGAAGCTTTCTTT. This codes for CASSLMPRGNTEAFF.